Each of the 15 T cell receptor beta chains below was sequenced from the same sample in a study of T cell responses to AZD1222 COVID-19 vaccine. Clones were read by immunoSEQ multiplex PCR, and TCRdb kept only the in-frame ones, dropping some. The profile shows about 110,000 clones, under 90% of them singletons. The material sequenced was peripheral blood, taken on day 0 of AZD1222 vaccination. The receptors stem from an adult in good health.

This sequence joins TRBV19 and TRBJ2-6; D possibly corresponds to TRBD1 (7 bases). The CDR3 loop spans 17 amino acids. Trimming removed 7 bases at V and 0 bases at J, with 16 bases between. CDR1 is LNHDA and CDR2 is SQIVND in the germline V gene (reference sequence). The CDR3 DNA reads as TGTGCCAGTAATGCGGACAGGACTACCTCTGGGGCCAACGTCCTGACTTTC. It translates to CASNADRTTSGANVLTF.

The CDR3 reads CASTQGLSEQFF. The CDR3 DNA reads TGTGCCAGCACCCAGGGACTAAGTGAGCAGTTCTTC. The chain employs TRBV12-3 or TRBV12-4 and TRBJ2-1; 7 nucleotides agree with TRBD2. The CDR3 has 12 residues. V lost 7 bases and J lost 9; bases outside the gene matches: 6.

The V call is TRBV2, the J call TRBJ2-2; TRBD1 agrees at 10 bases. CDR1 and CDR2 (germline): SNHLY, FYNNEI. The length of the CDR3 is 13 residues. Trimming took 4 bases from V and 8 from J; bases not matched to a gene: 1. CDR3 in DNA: TGTGCCAGCAGTGGACAGGGGGCAGGGGAGCTGTTTTTT. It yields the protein CASSGQGAGELFF.

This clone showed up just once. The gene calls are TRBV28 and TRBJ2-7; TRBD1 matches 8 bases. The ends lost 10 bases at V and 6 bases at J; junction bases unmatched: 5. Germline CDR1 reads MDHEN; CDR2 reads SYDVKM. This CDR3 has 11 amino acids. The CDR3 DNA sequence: TGTGCCACCCAGACAGGGGTCGAGCAGTACTTC. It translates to CATQTGVEQYF.

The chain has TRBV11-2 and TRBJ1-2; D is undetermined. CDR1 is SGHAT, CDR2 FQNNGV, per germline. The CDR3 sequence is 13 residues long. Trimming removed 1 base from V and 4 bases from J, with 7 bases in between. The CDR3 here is CASSLGPVYGYTF. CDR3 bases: TGTGCCAGCAGCTTAGGACCGGTCTATGGCTACACCTTC.

The CDR3 loop is CASSPRENTEAFF. As DNA, the CDR3 is TGTGCCAGCAGTCCAAGGGAGAACACTGAAGCTTTCTTT. V is TRBV2 and J is TRBJ1-1; D unresolved. This CDR3 is built from 13 residues. The germline V gene has CDR1 SNHLY and CDR2 FYNNEI. The ends were cut back, 5 bases at V and 1 base at J, with 8 bases in the middle.

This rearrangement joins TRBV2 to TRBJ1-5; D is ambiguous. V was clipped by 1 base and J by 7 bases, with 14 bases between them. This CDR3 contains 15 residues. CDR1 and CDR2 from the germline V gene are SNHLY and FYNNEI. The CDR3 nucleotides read TGTGCCAGCAGTGAAGGGCCACTGGGGAGACAGCCCCAGCATTTT. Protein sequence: CASSEGPLGRQPQHF.

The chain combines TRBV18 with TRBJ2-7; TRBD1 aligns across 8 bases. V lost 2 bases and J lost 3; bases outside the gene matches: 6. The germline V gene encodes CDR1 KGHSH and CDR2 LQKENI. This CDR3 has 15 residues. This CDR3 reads CASSPTGTGNYEQYF. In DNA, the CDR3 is TGTGCCAGCTCACCAACCGGGACAGGCAACTACGAGCAGTACTTC.

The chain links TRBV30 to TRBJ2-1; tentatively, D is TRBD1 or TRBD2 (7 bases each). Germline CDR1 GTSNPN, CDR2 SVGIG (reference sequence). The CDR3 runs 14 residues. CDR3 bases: TGTGCGGGAGGGGTCGGGACAGATTACAATGAGCAGTTCTTC. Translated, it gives CAGGVGTDYNEQFF.

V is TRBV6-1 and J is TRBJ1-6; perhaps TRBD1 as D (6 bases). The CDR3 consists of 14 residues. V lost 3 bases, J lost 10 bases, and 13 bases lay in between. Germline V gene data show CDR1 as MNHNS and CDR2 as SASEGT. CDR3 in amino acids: CASSDRGVVSPLHF. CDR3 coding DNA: TGTGCCAGCAGTGACAGGGGAGTAGTCTCACCCCTCCACTTT.

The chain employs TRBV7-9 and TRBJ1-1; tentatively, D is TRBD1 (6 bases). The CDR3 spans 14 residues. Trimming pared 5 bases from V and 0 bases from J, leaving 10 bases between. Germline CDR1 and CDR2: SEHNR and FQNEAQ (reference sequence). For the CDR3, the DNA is TGTGCCAGCAGCAAACAGGGACTGAACACTGAAGCTTTCTTT. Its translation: CASSKQGLNTEAFF.

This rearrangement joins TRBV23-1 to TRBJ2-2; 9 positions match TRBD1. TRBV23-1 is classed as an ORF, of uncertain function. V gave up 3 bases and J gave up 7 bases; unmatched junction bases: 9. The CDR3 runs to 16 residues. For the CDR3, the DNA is TGCGCCAGCAGTCATGGGGACAGGGAAGAGGTCGGGGAGCTGTTTTTT. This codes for CASSHGDREEVGELFF.

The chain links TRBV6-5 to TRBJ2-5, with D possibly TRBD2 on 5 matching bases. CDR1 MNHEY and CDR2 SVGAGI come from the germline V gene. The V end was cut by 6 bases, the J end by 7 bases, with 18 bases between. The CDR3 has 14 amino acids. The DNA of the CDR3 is TGTGCCAGCAGCCCCGGACCGACTATCGGGACCCAGTACTTC. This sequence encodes CASSPGPTIGTQYF.

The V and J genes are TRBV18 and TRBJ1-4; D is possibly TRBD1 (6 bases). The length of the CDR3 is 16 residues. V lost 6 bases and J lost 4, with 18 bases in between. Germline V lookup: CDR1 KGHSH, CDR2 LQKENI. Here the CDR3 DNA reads TGTGCCAGCTCCCAAGGGATGACAGGCGGTAATGAAAAACTGTTTTTT. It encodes CASSQGMTGGNEKLFF.

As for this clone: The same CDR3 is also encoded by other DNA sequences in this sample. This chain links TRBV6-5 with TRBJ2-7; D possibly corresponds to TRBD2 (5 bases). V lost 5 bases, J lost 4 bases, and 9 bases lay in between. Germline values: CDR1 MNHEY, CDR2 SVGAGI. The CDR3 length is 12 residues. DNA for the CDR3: TGTGCCAGCAGTCCAACTAGTTACGAGCAGTACTTC. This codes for CASSPTSYEQYF.